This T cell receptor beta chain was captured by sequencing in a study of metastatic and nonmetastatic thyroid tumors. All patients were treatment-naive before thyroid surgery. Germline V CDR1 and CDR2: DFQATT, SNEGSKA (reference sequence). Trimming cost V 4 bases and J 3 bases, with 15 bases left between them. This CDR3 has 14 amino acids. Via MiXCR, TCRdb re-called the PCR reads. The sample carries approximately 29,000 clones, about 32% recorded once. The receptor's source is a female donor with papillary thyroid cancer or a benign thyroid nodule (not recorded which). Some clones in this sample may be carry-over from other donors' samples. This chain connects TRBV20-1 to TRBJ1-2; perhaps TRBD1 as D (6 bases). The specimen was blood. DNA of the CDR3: TGCAGTGCTAAAACGGGAAAGGGGGACTATGGCTACACCTTC. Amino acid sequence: CSAKTGKGDYGYTF.